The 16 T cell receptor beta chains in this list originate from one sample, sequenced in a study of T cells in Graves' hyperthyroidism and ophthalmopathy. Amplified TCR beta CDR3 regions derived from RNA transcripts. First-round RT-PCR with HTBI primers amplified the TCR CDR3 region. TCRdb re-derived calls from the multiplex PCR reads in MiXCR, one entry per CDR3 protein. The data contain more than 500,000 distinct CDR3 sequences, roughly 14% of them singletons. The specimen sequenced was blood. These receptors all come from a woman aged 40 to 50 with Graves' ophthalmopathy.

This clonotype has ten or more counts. The CDR3 sequence: CATSTGGGVREYF. The CDR3, as DNA: TGTGCCACCTCTACCGGGGGAGGGGTTCGTGAGTACTTC. The J gene is TRBJ2-7, the V gene TRBV7-2, with TRBD2 identical over 7 bases. CDR1 is SGHTA and CDR2 is FQGNSA in the germline V gene. Germline trimming cut 10 bases from V and 11 bases from J; bases unmatched to any gene: 17. This CDR3 region has 13 residues. Drawing the rest from reference TRBV7-2 and TRBJ2-7, the complete variable domain is GAGVSQSPSNKVTEKGKDVELRCDPISGHTALYWYRQSLGQGLEFLIYFQGNSAPDKSGLPSDRFSAERTGGSVSTLTIQRTQQEDSAVYLCATSTGGGVREYFGPGTRLTVT.

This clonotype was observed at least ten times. In DNA form, the CDR3 reads TGTGCCAGCAGCAGGCTTATTGACAGGGCAAGTGAGCAGTACTTC. Amino acid sequence: CASSRLIDRASEQYF. The gene calls are TRBV12-3 or TRBV12-4 and TRBJ2-7, with 7 bases fitting TRBD1. Trimming took 6 bases from V and 7 from J; bases not matched to a gene: 15. This CDR3 is 15 amino acids long.

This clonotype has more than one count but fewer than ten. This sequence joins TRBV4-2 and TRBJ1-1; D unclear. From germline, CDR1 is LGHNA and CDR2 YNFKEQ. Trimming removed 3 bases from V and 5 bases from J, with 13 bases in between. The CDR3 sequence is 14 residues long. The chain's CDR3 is CASSQSLGWTEAFF. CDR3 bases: TGTGCCAGCAGCCAGAGTTTAGGCTGGACTGAAGCTTTCTTT.

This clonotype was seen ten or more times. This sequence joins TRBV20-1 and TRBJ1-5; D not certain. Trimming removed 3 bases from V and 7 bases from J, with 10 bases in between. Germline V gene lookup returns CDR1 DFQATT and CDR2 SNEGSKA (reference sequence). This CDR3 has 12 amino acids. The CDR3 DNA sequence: TGCAGTGCTAGCACCAGAGGACAGCCCCAGCATTTT. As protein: CSASTRGQPQHF.

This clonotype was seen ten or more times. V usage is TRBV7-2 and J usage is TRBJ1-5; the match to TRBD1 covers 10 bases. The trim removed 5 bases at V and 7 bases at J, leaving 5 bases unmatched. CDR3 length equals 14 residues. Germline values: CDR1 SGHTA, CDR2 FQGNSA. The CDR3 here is CASSMTGGWQPQHF. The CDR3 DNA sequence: TGTGCCAGCAGCATGACAGGGGGCTGGCAGCCCCAGCATTTT.

CDR3 nucleotide sequence: TGTGCCAGCAGCTTACCGCTTTGGGCGGGAAACACCGGGGAGCTGTTTTTT. Its protein is CASSLPLWAGNTGELFF. The J gene is TRBJ2-2, the V gene TRBV7-8; a weak D match, TRBD2 (6 bases). With 2 bases removed from V and 2 bases from J, the gap between germline ends came to 15 bases. From germline, CDR1 is SGHVS and CDR2 FQNEAQ. The CDR3 is 17 amino acids.

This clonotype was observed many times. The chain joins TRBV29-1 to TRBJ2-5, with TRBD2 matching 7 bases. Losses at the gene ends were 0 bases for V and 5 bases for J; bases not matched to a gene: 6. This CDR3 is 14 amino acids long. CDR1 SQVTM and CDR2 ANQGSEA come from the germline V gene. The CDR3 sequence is CSVEDWEGQETQYF. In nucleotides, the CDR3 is TGCAGCGTTGAAGATTGGGAGGGGCAGGAGACCCAGTACTTC.

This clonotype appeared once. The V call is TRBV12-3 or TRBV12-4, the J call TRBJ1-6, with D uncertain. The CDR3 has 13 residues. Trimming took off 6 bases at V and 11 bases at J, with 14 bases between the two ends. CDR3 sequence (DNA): TGTGCCAGCAGACCTAACTCCGGCACACCCCTCCACTTT. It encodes CASRPNSGTPLHF.

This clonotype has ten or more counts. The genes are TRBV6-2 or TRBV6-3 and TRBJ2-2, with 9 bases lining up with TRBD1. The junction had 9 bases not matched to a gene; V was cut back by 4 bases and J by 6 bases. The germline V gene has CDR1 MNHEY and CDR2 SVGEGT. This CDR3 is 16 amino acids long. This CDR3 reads CASSLPGQGSPGELFF. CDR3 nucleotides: TGTGCCAGCAGTTTACCGGGACAGGGATCACCCGGGGAGCTGTTTTTT.

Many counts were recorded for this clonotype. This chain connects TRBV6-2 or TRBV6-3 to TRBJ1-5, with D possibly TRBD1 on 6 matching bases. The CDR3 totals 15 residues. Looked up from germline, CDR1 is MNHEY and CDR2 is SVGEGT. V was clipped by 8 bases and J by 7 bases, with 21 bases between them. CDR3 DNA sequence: TGTGCCAGCTTGGGATTAGGGGGTTCTAGCCAGCCCCAGCATTTT. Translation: CASLGLGGSSQPQHF.

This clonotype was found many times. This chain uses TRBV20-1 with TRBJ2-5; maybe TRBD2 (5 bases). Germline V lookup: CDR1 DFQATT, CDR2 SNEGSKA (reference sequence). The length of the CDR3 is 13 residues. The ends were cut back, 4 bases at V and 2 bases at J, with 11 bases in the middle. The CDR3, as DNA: TGCAGTGCTACCTCTAGCCCGCAAGAGACCCAGTACTTC. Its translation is CSATSSPQETQYF.

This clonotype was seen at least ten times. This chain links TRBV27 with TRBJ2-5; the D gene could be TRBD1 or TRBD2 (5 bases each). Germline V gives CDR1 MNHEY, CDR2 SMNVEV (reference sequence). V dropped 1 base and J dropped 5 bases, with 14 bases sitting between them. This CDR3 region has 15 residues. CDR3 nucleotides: TGTGCCAGCAGTTTATTATGGGGGATGGGGGAGACCCAGTACTTC. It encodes CASSLLWGMGETQYF.

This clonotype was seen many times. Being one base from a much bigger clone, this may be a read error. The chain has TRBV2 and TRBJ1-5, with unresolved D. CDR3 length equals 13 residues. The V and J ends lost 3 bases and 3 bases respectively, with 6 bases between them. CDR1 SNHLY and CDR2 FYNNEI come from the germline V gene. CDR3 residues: CASSDRNNQPQHF. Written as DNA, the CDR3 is TGTGCCAGCAGTGACAGGAACAATCAGCCCCAGCATTTT.

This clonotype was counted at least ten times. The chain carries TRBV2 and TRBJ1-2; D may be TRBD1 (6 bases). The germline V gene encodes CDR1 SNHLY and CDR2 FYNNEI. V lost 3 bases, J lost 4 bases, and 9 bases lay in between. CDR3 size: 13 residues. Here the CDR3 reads CASSDRGPYGYTF. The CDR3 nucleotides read TGTGCCAGCAGTGACAGGGGCCCCTATGGCTACACCTTC.

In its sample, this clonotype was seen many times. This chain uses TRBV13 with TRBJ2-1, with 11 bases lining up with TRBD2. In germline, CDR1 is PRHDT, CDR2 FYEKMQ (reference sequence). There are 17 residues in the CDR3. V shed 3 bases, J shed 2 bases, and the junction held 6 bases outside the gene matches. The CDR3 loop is CASSLATSGTAYNEQFF. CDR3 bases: TGTGCCAGCAGCTTGGCGACTAGCGGGACGGCCTACAATGAGCAGTTCTTC.

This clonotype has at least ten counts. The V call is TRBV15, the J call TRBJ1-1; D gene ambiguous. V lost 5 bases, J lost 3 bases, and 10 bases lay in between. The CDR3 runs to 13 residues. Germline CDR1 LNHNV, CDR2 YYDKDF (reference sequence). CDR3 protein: CATSQVKDTEAFF. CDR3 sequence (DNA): TGTGCCACCAGCCAAGTAAAGGACACTGAAGCTTTCTTT.